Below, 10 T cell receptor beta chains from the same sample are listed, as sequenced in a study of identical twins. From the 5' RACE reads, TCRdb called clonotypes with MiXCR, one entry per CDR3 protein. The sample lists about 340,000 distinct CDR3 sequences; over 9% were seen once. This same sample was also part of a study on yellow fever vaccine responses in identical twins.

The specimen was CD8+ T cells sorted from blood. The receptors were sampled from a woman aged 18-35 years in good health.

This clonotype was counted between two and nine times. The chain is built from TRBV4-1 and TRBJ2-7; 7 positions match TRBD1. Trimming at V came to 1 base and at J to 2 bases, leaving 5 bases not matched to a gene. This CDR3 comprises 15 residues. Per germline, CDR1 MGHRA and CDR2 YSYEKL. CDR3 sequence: CASSQGGDSTYEQYF. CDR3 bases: TGCGCCAGCAGCCAAGGTGGGGACAGTACCTACGAGCAGTACTTC.

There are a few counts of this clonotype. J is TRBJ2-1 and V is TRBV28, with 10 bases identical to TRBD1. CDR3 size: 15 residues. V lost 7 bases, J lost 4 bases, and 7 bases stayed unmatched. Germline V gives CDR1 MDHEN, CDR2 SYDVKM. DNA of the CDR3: TGTGCCAGCAACCCGGACAGGGGGAATTACAATGAGCAGTTCTTC. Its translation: CASNPDRGNYNEQFF.

CDR3 loop: CSARDIARQETQYF. CDR3 in DNA: TGCAGTGCTAGAGATATAGCCAGACAAGAGACCCAGTACTTC. The rearrangement joins TRBV20-1 to TRBJ2-5; D uncertain. Per germline, CDR1 DFQATT and CDR2 SNEGSKA (reference sequence). Trimming shortened V by 0 bases and J by 2 bases, and 10 bases separated the two germline ends. This CDR3 spans 14 amino acids.

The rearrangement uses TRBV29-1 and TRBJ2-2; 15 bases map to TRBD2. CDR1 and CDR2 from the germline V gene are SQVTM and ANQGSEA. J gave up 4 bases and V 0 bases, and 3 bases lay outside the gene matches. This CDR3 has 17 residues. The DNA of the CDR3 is TGCAGCGTTGAAGATGGACTAGCGGGGGGGGTCACCGGGGAGCTGTTTTTT. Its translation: CSVEDGLAGGVTGELFF.

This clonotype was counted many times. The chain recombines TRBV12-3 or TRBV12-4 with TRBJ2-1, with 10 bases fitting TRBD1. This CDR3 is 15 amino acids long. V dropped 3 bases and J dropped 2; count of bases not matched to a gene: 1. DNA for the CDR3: TGTGCCAGCAGTTTTGGACAGGGGGCCTACAATGAGCAGTTCTTC. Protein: CASSFGQGAYNEQFF.

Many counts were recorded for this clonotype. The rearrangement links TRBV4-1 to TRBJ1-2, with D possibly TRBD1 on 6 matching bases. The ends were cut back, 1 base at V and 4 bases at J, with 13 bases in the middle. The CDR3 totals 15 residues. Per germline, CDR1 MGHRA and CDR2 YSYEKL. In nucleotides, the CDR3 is TGCGCCAGCAGCCAAGGCTCGGTGGGGGCCTATGGCTACACCTTC. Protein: CASSQGSVGAYGYTF.

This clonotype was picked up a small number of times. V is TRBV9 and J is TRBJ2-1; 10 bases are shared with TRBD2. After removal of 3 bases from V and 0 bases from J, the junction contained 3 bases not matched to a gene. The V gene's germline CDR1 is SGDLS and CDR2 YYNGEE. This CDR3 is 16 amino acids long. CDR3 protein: CASSGTSGVSYNEQFF. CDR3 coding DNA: TGTGCCAGCAGCGGTACTAGCGGGGTCTCCTACAATGAGCAGTTCTTC.

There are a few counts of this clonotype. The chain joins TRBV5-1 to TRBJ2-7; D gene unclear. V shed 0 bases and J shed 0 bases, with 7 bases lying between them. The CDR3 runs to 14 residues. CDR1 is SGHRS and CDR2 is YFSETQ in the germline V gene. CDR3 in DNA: TGCGCCAGCAGCTTGGGGCTCTACTCCTACGAGCAGTACGTC. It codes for CASSLGLYSYEQYV.

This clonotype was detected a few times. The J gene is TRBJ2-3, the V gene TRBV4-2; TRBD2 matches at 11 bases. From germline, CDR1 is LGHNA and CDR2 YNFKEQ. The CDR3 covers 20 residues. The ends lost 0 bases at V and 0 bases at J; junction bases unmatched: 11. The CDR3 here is CASSQDGIAGGSSSTDTQYF. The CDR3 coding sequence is TGTGCCAGCAGCCAAGATGGAATAGCGGGAGGGTCATCTAGCACAGATACGCAGTATTTT.

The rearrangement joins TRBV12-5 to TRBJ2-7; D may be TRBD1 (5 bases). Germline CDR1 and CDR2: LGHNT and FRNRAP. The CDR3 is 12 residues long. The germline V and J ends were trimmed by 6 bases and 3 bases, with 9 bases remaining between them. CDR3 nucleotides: TGTGCTAGTGGCCTCGACAGCTACGAGCAGTACTTC. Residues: CASGLDSYEQYF.